Each of the 18 T cell receptor beta chains below was sequenced from the same sample in a study of blood T cell repertoires in COVID-19. Sequencing used immunoSEQ multiplex PCR; TCRdb keeps in-frame clones, though not all of them. This table has over 250,000 clones, roughly 86% appearing once. Sequenced: peripheral blood. The receptors derive from a woman in her 50s with acute or convalescent COVID-19.

This clone was picked up a small number of times. The chain has TRBV2 and TRBJ1-3, with 8 bases identical to TRBD1. Germline CDR1 reads SNHLY; CDR2 reads FYNNEI. Trimming cost V 6 bases and J 2 bases; bases outside gene matches: 6. The CDR3 has 15 residues. CDR3 sequence: CASSQNRGTGNTIYF. The CDR3 region has the DNA TGTGCCAGCAGCCAAAACAGGGGGACTGGAAACACCATATATTTT.

This clone was observed once. The chain employs TRBV6-1 and TRBJ1-6; D is possibly TRBD1 (6 bases). Germline values: CDR1 MNHNS, CDR2 SASEGT. V gave up 2 bases and J gave up 8 bases, with 16 bases separating them. This CDR3 has 16 amino acids. The CDR3 protein is CASSEIGQPYDSPLHF. The CDR3 DNA sequence: TGTGCCAGCAGTGAAATCGGACAGCCCTACGATTCACCCCTCCACTTT.

The chain has TRBV5-5 and TRBJ1-1; no reliable D call. Germline V gene lookup returns CDR1 SGHKS and CDR2 YYEKEE (reference sequence). The CDR3 is 14 residues long. The germline V and J ends were trimmed by 2 bases and 0 bases, with 8 bases remaining between them. For the CDR3, the DNA is TGTGCCAGCAGCTTCAAGAGAGTGAACACTGAAGCTTTCTTT. Amino acids: CASSFKRVNTEAFF.

The V call is TRBV4-1, the J call TRBJ2-7, with a tentative D call TRBD2 (6 bases). Germline V gene lookup returns CDR1 MGHRA and CDR2 YSYEKL. CDR3 length: 14 residues. The germline V and J ends were trimmed by 1 base and 1 base, with 8 bases remaining between them. The CDR3 protein is CASSQAGDSYEQYF. DNA for the CDR3: TGCGCCAGCAGCCAAGCGGGAGATTCCTACGAGCAGTACTTC.

The V and J genes are TRBV12-5 and TRBJ2-1; 11 bases match TRBD2. Germline values: CDR1 LGHNT, CDR2 FRNRAP. Unmatched junction bases numbered 8, after V lost 6 bases and J lost 7 bases. CDR3 size: 15 residues. CDR3 coding DNA: TGTGCTAGTGGCACGCTAGCGGGAGGTATGAATGAGCAGTTCTTC. Translated, it gives CASGTLAGGMNEQFF.

The chain carries TRBV3-1 (or the pseudogene TRBV3-2) and TRBJ2-1; 14 bases align to TRBD2. The CDR3 length is 19 residues. V was clipped by 1 base and J by 2 bases; unmatched bases: 7. Germline V gives CDR1 LGHDT, CDR2 YNNKEL (reference sequence). This chain's CDR3 is CASSQGGTSGRTAYNEQFF. Here the CDR3 DNA reads TGTGCCAGCAGCCAAGGCGGGACTAGCGGGAGAACCGCCTACAATGAGCAGTTCTTC.

The chain couples TRBV15 to TRBJ2-1, with D hard to call. The CDR3 runs to 14 residues. The V gene lost 5 bases and the J gene lost 8 bases, with 16 bases spanning the gap. Germline V gene lookup returns CDR1 LNHNV and CDR2 YYDKDF (reference sequence). The CDR3 reads CATSAPMKVDEQFF. The CDR3 region has the DNA TGTGCCACCAGCGCCCCTATGAAAGTCGATGAGCAGTTCTTC.

The chain is built from TRBV2 and TRBJ2-2; D is perhaps TRBD2 (6 bases). CDR1 and CDR2 from the germline V gene are SNHLY and FYNNEI. Trimming removed 4 bases from V and 0 bases from J, with 9 bases in between. The CDR3 loop spans 15 amino acids. In nucleotides, the CDR3 is TGTGCCAGCAGTGGGACTACTACGAACACCGGGGAGCTGTTTTTT. The encoded protein is CASSGTTTNTGELFF.

The J gene is TRBJ1-2, the V gene TRBV6-5; 12 positions match TRBD1. The V segment lost 5 bases and the J segment 3 bases; nucleotides outside the gene matches: 4. The CDR3 extends over 15 amino acids. Germline assignment: CDR1 MNHEY and CDR2 SVGAGI. The CDR3 loop reads CASSKGTGGDYGYTF. In DNA, the CDR3 is TGTGCCAGCAGTAAGGGGACAGGGGGCGACTATGGCTACACCTTC.

This clone showed up just a few times. The chain has TRBV2 and TRBJ1-1; 8 bases match TRBD1. The length of the CDR3 is 13 residues. Germline V CDR1 and CDR2: SNHLY, FYNNEI. V dropped 0 bases and J dropped 10; count of bases not matched to a gene: 4. CDR3 coding DNA: TGTGCCAGCAGTGAAGCCAGACAGGGGAGAGCTTTCTTT. It specifies CASSEARQGRAFF.

J is TRBJ2-2 and V is TRBV19, with TRBD2 matching 11 bases. Trimming took 6 bases from V and 4 from J; bases not matched to a gene: 7. Germline V gene sequence: CDR1 LNHDA, CDR2 SQIVND (reference sequence). The length of the CDR3 is 16 residues. CDR3 amino acids: CASRRLAGRVTGELFF. The CDR3 coding sequence is TGTGCCAGTAGGCGACTAGCGGGAAGGGTCACCGGGGAGCTGTTTTTT.

The rearrangement joins TRBV11-3 to TRBJ1-1; D uncertain. The CDR3 has 12 residues. V lost 5 bases and J lost 5, with 9 bases in between. Germline lookup yields CDR1 SGHNT and CDR2 YENEEA. The CDR3 sequence is CASSASGTEAFF. DNA for the CDR3: TGTGCCAGCAGCGCATCAGGTACTGAAGCTTTCTTT. The complete variable domain, with remaining parts taken from reference TRBV11-3 and TRBJ1-1, reads EAGVVQSPRYKIIEKKQPVAFWCNPISGHNTLYWYLQNLGQGPELLIRYENEEAVDDSQLPKDRFSAERLKGVDSTLKIQPAELGDSAVYLCASSASGTEAFFGQGTRLTVV.

This rearrangement joins TRBV6-5 to TRBJ2-4; D call uncertain. V lost 7 bases and J 0 bases, leaving 13 bases between the germline ends. The CDR3 runs to 15 residues. Germline V gene lookup returns CDR1 MNHEY and CDR2 SVGAGI. CDR3: CASIRQRLAKNIQYF. The CDR3 nucleotides read TGTGCCAGCATACGACAACGGCTAGCCAAAAACATTCAGTACTTC.

This clone came up once. The chain combines TRBV24-1 with TRBJ2-1, with no clear D. Trimming removed 11 bases at V and 7 bases at J, with 14 bases between. Germline V gene sequence: CDR1 KGHDR, CDR2 SFDVKD. The CDR3 contains 12 residues. The CDR3, as DNA: TGTGCCATCGCACGGAGATTGAATGAGCAGTTCTTC. Translation: CAIARRLNEQFF.

The chain employs TRBV7-2 and TRBJ1-1, with D perhaps TRBD1 (5 bases). Trimming took off 4 bases at V and 2 bases at J, with 8 bases between the two ends. Germline lookup yields CDR1 SGHTA and CDR2 FQGNSA. This CDR3 contains 13 residues. The CDR3 bases are TGTGCCAGCAGCTCCCAGGGAAACACTGAAGCTTTCTTT. Residues: CASSSQGNTEAFF.

This clone showed up just a few times. The CDR3 spells CASASRTEAFF. DNA for the CDR3: TGTGCCAGCGCCTCCCGGACTGAAGCTTTCTTT. The chain employs TRBV5-4 and TRBJ1-1; D remains unclear. The germline V gene encodes CDR1 SGHNT and CDR2 YYREEE (reference sequence). The CDR3 sequence is 11 residues long. The V end was cut by 7 bases, the J end by 5 bases, with 9 bases between.

V and J are TRBV15 and TRBJ1-5, with 9 nucleotides matching TRBD1. The CDR3 consists of 17 residues. The V gene end was trimmed by 2 bases and the J gene end by 1 base; junction bases not matched to a gene: 6. CDR1 is LNHNV, CDR2 YYDKDF, per germline (reference sequence). The CDR3 protein is CATSRTRDRASNQPQHF. As DNA, the CDR3 is TGTGCCACCAGCAGAACCCGGGACAGGGCGAGCAATCAGCCCCAGCATTTT.

The genes are TRBV5-4 and TRBJ1-3, with D maybe TRBD1 (6 bases). Germline assignment: CDR1 SGHNT and CDR2 YYREEE (reference sequence). The CDR3 length is 15 residues. Trimming pared 2 bases from V and 0 bases from J, leaving 9 bases between. The CDR3: CASSLLDSSGNTIYF. The CDR3 DNA reads TGTGCCAGCAGCTTACTGGACAGCTCTGGAAACACCATATATTTT. Together with reference TRBV5-4 and TRBJ1-3, the CDR3 gives the full variable domain: ETGVTQSPTHLIKTRGQQVTLRCSSQSGHNTVSWYQQALGQGPQFIFQYYREEENGRGNFPPRFSGLQFPNYSSELNVNALELDDSALYLCASSLLDSSGNTIYFGEGSWLTVV.